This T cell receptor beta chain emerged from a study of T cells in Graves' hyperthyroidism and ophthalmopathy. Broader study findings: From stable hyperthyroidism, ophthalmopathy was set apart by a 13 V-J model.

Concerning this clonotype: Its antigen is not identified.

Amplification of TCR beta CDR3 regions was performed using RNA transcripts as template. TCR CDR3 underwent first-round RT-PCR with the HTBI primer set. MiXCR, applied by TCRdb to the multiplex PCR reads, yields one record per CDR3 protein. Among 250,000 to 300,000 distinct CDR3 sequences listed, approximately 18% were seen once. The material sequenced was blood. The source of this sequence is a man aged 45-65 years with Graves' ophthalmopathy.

Written as DNA, the CDR3 is TGTGCCAGCAGTTTTCCCCCCTTCTACGAGACCCAGTACTTC. Protein sequence: CASSFPPFYETQYF. The chain combines TRBV12-3 or TRBV12-4 with TRBJ2-5, with no clear D. With 3 bases removed from V and 5 bases from J, the gap between germline ends came to 13 bases. The CDR3 totals 14 residues.